The 10 T cell receptor beta chains in this list originate from one sample, sequenced in a study of low-dose radiotherapy and immunotherapy resistance in tumors. Indicated time point: after trial treatment. Noted treatment: LDRT plus nivolumab, ipilimumab, low-dose cyclophosphamide and aspirin (RACIN trial). cDNA synthesis used a TRAV/TRBV-specific primer set for both chains. The authors ran 15 to 20 PCR cycles to amplify TCRs with a constant-region primer and V-primer adapter. TCRdb called the reads again in MiXCR, with one record for every CDR3 protein. The sample contains under 40,000 distinct CDR3 sequences, roughly 49% of which appear only once. The specimen comprised PBMCs, sampled after low-dose radiotherapy plus immunotherapy. The receptors derive from a male donor with gallbladder cancer.

This chain links TRBV28 with TRBJ1-5; possible D gene TRBD1, 6 bases. CDR1 is MDHEN and CDR2 is SYDVKM in the germline V gene. The CDR3 loop spans 19 amino acids. The CDR3 sequence is CSTHRGQDTRFYSNQPQHF. DNA of the CDR3: TGTTCAACACACCGGGGGCAAGACACCCGATTTTATAGCAATCAGCCCCAGCATTTT.

By proportion, this clonotype is medium-sized. This chain connects TRBV5-1 to TRBJ1-1; unclear D gene. This CDR3 is 15 amino acids long. CDR1 is SGHRS and CDR2 is YFSETQ in the germline V gene. Trimming shortened V by 3 bases and J by 4 bases, and 16 bases separated the two germline ends. CDR3 amino acids: CASSSRTDLSTEAFF. CDR3 coding DNA: TGCGCCAGCAGCTCCCGGACGGATTTGAGCACTGAAGCTTTCTTT.

At least ten counts were recorded for this clonotype. The V gene is TRBV4-1, the J gene TRBJ2-3, with D unclear. CDR1 is MGHRA and CDR2 is YSYEKL in the germline V gene. The V end was cut by 0 bases, the J end by 7 bases, with 5 bases between. The CDR3 is 12 amino acids. The CDR3 loop is CASSQEGNTQYF. The DNA for the CDR3 is TGCGCCAGCAGCCAAGAAGGGAATACGCAGTATTTT.

This rearrangement joins TRBV15 to TRBJ2-3; D remains ambiguous. Germline values: CDR1 LNHNV, CDR2 YYDKDF (reference sequence). V was clipped by 3 bases and J by 0 bases, with 25 bases between them. This CDR3 has 20 residues. The CDR3 DNA is TGTGCCACCAGCAGGCAGGCAAGCGAGAAACTCTTTAGTAGCACAGATACGCAGTATTTT. Translation: CATSRQASEKLFSSTDTQYF.

The chain has TRBV28 and TRBJ2-6; TRBD2 is a possible D gene (7 bases). V dropped 9 bases and J dropped 0 bases, with 12 bases sitting between them. The CDR3 totals 15 residues. Germline-derived CDR1 and CDR2 are MDHEN and SYDVKM. CDR3 in DNA: TGTGCCAGTAGGGGGGGATCCTCTGGGGCCAACGTCCTGACTTTC. It encodes CASRGGSSGANVLTF.

A few counts support this clonotype. The junction shows a germline mismatch at one end, possibly a read error. The CDR3 is CASSFPQGIRDF. In DNA form, the CDR3 reads TGTGCCAGCAGTTTCCCGCAGGGTATCCGCGACTTC. The rearrangement uses TRBV12-3 or TRBV12-4 and TRBJ2-7; D might be TRBD1 (5 bases). The CDR3 loop spans 12 amino acids.

The rearrangement joins TRBV5-4 to TRBJ2-5; TRBD2 agrees at 15 bases. The V gene's germline CDR1 is SGHNT and CDR2 YYREEE (reference sequence). This CDR3 comprises 17 residues. V shed 3 bases and J 4 bases; nucleotides not matched to a gene: 7. CDR3 amino acids: CASSYAPGLAGGETQYF. The CDR3 nucleotides are TGTGCCAGCAGCTATGCCCCGGGACTAGCGGGAGGAGAGACCCAGTACTTC.

The rearrangement joins TRBV29-1 to TRBJ1-2, with TRBD1 matching 7 bases. CDR3 length: 12 residues. Germline CDR1 SQVTM, CDR2 ANQGSEA. V shed 4 bases and J 8 bases; nucleotides not matched to a gene: 7. The CDR3 bases are TGCAGCGTTGGGGACAGTCGTCGCGGCTACACCTTC. Amino acids: CSVGDSRRGYTF.

The V and J genes are TRBV5-3 and TRBJ2-7; TRBD1 might be the D (6 bases). TRBV5-3 is given ORF status, its function remaining uncertain. With 8 bases removed from V and 3 bases from J, the gap between germline ends came to 21 bases. This CDR3 has 15 amino acids. In nucleotides, the CDR3 is TGTGCCAGCAGGCCTCGGGACATGGGGGTCTACGAGCAGTACTTC. Its protein is CASRPRDMGVYEQYF.

This clonotype is deemed medium-sized. Written as DNA, the CDR3 is TGTGCCAGCAGCATTACAGCGGGAGGGCTCTACAATGAGCAGTTCTTC. Translating gives CASSITAGGLYNEQFF. The genes are TRBV7-9 and TRBJ2-1, with 10 bases matching TRBD2. With V trimmed by 5 bases and J by 3 bases, 7 bases remained unmatched. There are 16 residues in the CDR3. CDR1 is SEHNR and CDR2 is FQNEAQ in the germline V gene (reference sequence). Full variable domain (missing parts from reference TRBV7-9 and TRBJ2-1): DTGVSQNPRHKITKRGQNVTFRCDPISEHNRLYWYRQTLGQGPEFLTYFQNEAQLEKSRLLSDRFSAERPKGSFSTLEIQRTEQGDSAMYLCASSITAGGLYNEQFFGPGTRLTVL.